Each of the 2 T cell receptor beta chains below was sequenced from the same sample in a study of T cells in localized non-small cell lung cancer. Sequencing used immunoSEQ multiplex PCR; TCRdb keeps in-frame clones, though not all of them. This sample has under 15,000 clones, with 65% to 85% found just once. The starting material was peripheral blood, obtained before any cancer treatment. The receptors shown here come from a male donor at least 60 years old with stage I lung adenocarcinoma.

The count of this clone is one. V is TRBV7-3 and J is TRBJ2-1; D unclear. CDR1 and CDR2 from the germline V gene are SGHTA and FQGTGA. This CDR3 contains 14 residues. V lost 5 bases and J lost 4, with 12 bases in between. The CDR3 region is CASSQNLGYNEQFF. CDR3 DNA: TGTGCCAGCAGCCAGAATTTAGGATACAATGAGCAGTTCTTC.

J is TRBJ2-6 and V is TRBV19; 7 nucleotides align to TRBD1. J lost 0 bases, V lost 5 bases, and 7 bases had no gene match. Germline assignment: CDR1 LNHDA and CDR2 SQIVND (reference sequence). CDR3 length: 17 amino acids. The CDR3 region has the DNA TGTGCCAGTAGTCCGACAGGGATAGGCTCTGGGGCCAACGTCCTGACTTTC. This translates into CASSPTGIGSGANVLTF.